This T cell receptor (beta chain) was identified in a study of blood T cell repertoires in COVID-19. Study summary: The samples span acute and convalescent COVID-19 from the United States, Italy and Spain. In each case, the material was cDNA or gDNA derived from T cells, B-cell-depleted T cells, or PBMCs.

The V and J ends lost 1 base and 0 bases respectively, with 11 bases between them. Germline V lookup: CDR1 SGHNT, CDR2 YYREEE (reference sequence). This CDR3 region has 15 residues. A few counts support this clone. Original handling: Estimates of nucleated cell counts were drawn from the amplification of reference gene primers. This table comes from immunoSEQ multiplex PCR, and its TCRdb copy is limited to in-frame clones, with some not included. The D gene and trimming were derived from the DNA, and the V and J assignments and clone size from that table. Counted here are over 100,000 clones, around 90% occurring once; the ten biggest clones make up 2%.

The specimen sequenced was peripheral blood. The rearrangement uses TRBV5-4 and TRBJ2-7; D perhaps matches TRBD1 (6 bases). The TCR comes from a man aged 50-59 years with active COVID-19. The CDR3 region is CASSLQGPSSYEQYF. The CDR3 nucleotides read TGTGCCAGCAGCTTGCAGGGGCCAAGCTCCTACGAGCAGTACTTC.